The 9 T cell receptor beta chains below all came from one sample that was sequenced in a study of T cell responses to AZD1222 COVID-19 vaccine. The protocol was immunoSEQ multiplex PCR, while the TCRdb copy is restricted to in-frame clones and leaves out a portion. The sample has 75,000 to 85,000 clones, roughly 85% seen once. Sequencing was performed on peripheral blood, taken 28 days after the second AZD1222 dose. The receptor set was obtained from an adult who received the AZD1222 COVID-19 vaccine.

The chain recombines TRBV3-1 (or the pseudogene TRBV3-2) with TRBJ1-4; D not certain. The V end lost 1 base, the J end lost 2 bases, and 11 bases lay between the germline ends. The CDR3 loop spans 16 amino acids. Germline loops: CDR1 LGHDT, CDR2 YNNKEL (reference sequence). For the CDR3, the DNA is TGTGCCAGCAGCCAAGTGCACGGCGTCACTAATGAAAAACTGTTTTTT. Its translation is CASSQVHGVTNEKLFF.

The chain is built from TRBV20-1 and TRBJ2-7; no definite D call. The germline gives CDR1 DFQATT, CDR2 SNEGSKA (reference sequence). The CDR3 covers 12 residues. Trimming removed 3 bases at V and 3 bases at J, with 9 bases between. This CDR3 reads CSASLTLYEQYF. CDR3 nucleotides: TGCAGTGCTAGTCTAACGCTCTACGAGCAGTACTTC.

For the CDR3, the DNA is TGTGCCAGCAGCCCCCGGACAGGAGTTAATTCACCCCTCCACTTT. Translation gives CASSPRTGVNSPLHF. This chain connects TRBV9 to TRBJ1-6; 7 nucleotides line up with TRBD1. From germline, CDR1 is SGDLS and CDR2 YYNGEE. The CDR3 is 15 residues long. V gave up 4 bases and J gave up 6 bases; unmatched junction bases: 7.

V usage is TRBV30 and J usage is TRBJ2-7, with TRBD1 matching over 12 bases. The CDR3 has 18 amino acids. V shed 6 bases and J 3 bases; nucleotides not matched to a gene: 18. Germline lookup yields CDR1 GTSNPN and CDR2 SVGIG (reference sequence). The CDR3 reads CACHPRGVGTGGSYEQYF. The CDR3 DNA is TGTGCCTGCCACCCTCGCGGGGTCGGGACAGGGGGCAGCTACGAGCAGTACTTC.

The chain joins TRBV7-2 to TRBJ2-7; D is uncertain. Per germline, CDR1 SGHTA and CDR2 FQGNSA. The CDR3 runs 13 residues. V was pared by 3 bases and J by 2 bases, with 8 bases between. As DNA, the CDR3 is TGTGCCAGCAGCTTGGCCAGTGCCTACGAGCAGTACTTC. Amino acid sequence: CASSLASAYEQYF.

The gene calls are TRBV18 and TRBJ1-2, with 10 bases identical to TRBD1. Losses at the gene ends were 2 bases for V and 4 bases for J; bases not matched to a gene: 10. The CDR3 consists of 17 residues. Germline V gene data show CDR1 as KGHSH and CDR2 as LQKENI. The CDR3 loop is CASSPSPPGQGTYGYTF. The CDR3 DNA is TGTGCCAGCTCACCATCCCCCCCGGGACAGGGGACCTATGGCTACACCTTC.

Turning to this clone: The junction does not match germline at one end; this may be a read error. The chain is built from TRBV7-7 and TRBJ1-4; D unresolved. Germline V gene lookup returns CDR1 SSHAT and CDR2 FNYEAQ (reference sequence). This CDR3 is 14 amino acids long. The CDR3: CASSLGAGNEKLFF. The CDR3 region has the DNA TGTGCTAGCAGCTTGGGTGCGGGTAATGAAAAACTGTTTTTT. Variable domain in full (rest from reference TRBV7-7 and TRBJ1-4): GAGVSQSPRYKVTKRGQDVTLRCDPISSHATLYWYQQALGQGPEFLTYFNYEAQPDKSGLPSDRFSAERPEGSISTLTIQRTEQRDSAMYRCASSLGAGNEKLFFGSGTQLSVL.

The chain links TRBV5-5 to TRBJ1-2, with D uncertain. With 0 bases removed from V and 8 bases from J, the gap between germline ends came to 8 bases. The CDR3 runs 12 residues. Germline assignment: CDR1 SGHKS and CDR2 YYEKEE (reference sequence). The CDR3 coding sequence is TGTGCCAGCAGCTTGGTGGAGGGAGGCTACACCTTC. Its translation is CASSLVEGGYTF. The full variable domain, its missing parts supplied by reference TRBV5-5 and TRBJ1-2, is DAGVTQSPTHLIKTRGQQVTLRCSPISGHKSVSWYQQVLGQGPQFIFQYYEKEERGRGNFPDRFSARQFPNYSSELNVNALLLGDSALYLCASSLVEGGYTFGSGTRLTVV.

The rearrangement uses TRBV27 and TRBJ2-3; D tentatively reads TRBD1 or TRBD2 (5 bases each). Trimming took 2 bases from V and 1 from J, leaving 13 bases between them. This CDR3 has 16 amino acids. Germline V lookup: CDR1 MNHEY, CDR2 SMNVEV (reference sequence). The DNA of the CDR3 is TGTGCCAGCAGTTTAGCTGTGGGGACCCGCACAGATACGCAGTATTTT. As protein: CASSLAVGTRTDTQYF.